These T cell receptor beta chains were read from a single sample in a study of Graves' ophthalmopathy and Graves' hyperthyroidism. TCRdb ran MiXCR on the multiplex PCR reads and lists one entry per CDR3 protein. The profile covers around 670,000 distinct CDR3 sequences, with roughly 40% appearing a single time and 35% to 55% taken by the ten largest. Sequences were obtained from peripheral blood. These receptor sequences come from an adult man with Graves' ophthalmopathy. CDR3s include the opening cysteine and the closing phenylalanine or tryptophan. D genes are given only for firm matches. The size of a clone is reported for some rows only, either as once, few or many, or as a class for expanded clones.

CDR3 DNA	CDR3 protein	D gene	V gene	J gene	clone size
TGTGCCAGCAGTGTGCATTGGGGTAATACTGAAGCTTTCTTT	CASSVHWGNTEAFF	.	TRBV27	TRBJ1-1	few
TGTGCCAGCAGCGAGGGGAGACTAGCGGGGGGGCAGGAGACCCAGTACTTC	CASSEGRLAGGQETQYF	TRBD2	TRBV9	TRBJ2-5	few
TGCAGCGTCGACACGGGGGAGCGAGAAGGCTACACCTTC	CSVDTGEREGYTF	.	TRBV29-1	TRBJ1-2	few
TGTGCCAGCAGCTTAGGCGGACAGGGGGAGTATGGCTACACCTTC	CASSLGGQGEYGYTF	TRBD1	TRBV7-8	TRBJ1-2	many
TGTGCCAGCAGTCCTCAGTGGAACACTGAAGCTTTCTTT	CASSPQWNTEAFF	.	TRBV7-4	TRBJ1-1	.
TGCGCCAGCAGCGTCGTCTCTGGGGCCAACGTCCTGACTTTC	CASSVVSGANVLTF	.	TRBV5-1	TRBJ2-6	many
TGTGCCAGCAGCTTAGCTTCCAGAGGAGGAAGTGAAGCTTTCTTT	CASSLASRGGSEAFF	.	TRBV7-9	TRBJ1-1	.
TGTGCCAGCAGTGGCAGGGAGAGTGAAGCTTTCTTT	CASSGRESEAFF	.	TRBV2	TRBJ1-1	many
TGTGCCACCAGTGACCCGACAGCTAATAAAAAACTGTTTTTT	CATSDPTANKKLFF	.	TRBV24-1	TRBJ1-4	.
TGTGCCAGCAGGATAGCGGAGGCAGATACGCAGTACTTC	CASRIAEADTQYF	.	TRBV6-5	TRBJ2-5	.
TGTGCCAGCAGCAATAGCGGGAGTGGAGAGACCCAGTACTTC	CASSNSGSGETQYF	TRBD2	TRBV7-6	TRBJ2-5	many
TGTGCCAGCAGTCGTCACAGGGAGATGAACACTGAAGCTTTCTTT	CASSRHREMNTEAFF	.	TRBV2	TRBJ1-1	many
TGTGCCAGCAGTTCGCCGGTACAGGGCCCTTCTGGTCCGTCCCAGCATTTT	CASSSPVQGPSGPSQHF	.	TRBV10-2	TRBJ1-5	.
TGTGCCCCGGCGGGGTACTGGAATCAGCCCCAGCATTTT	CAPAGYWNQPQHF	.	TRBV7-4	TRBJ1-5	.
TGTGCCAGCAGACCGGGTGCAGGGTCGACCGGGGAGCTGTTTTTT	CASRPGAGSTGELFF	.	TRBV9	TRBJ2-2	.
TGCAGCGGGGGGACAGGGGATACTGAAGCTTTCTTT	CSGGTGDTEAFF	TRBD1	TRBV29-1	TRBJ1-1	.
TGTGCCAGCAGCCCGCGGGGGACAGGAATCGGCTACACCTTC	CASSPRGTGIGYTF	TRBD1	TRBV9	TRBJ1-2	.
TGTGCCAGTAGAACGACAGCCTGGTCCGGGGAGCTGTTTTTT	CASRTTAWSGELFF	.	TRBV19	TRBJ2-2	.
TGTGCCAGCAGTGAACAGCGACACATCACCGGGGTTACGCAGTATTTT	CASSEQRHITGVTQYF	.	TRBV2	TRBJ2-3	.
TGCAGTGCCCGTTCGGACGCTAACACTGAAGCTTTCTTT	CSARSDANTEAFF	.	TRBV20-1	TRBJ1-1	.
TGTGCCAGCAGCCGATGGACAGGGGGGCTTCAGCCCCAGCATTTT	CASSRWTGGLQPQHF	TRBD1	TRBV6-6	TRBJ1-5	.
TGTGCCAGCAGTCACAGACAGGAGTTCGAATGGAATTCACCCCTCCACTTT	CASSHRQEFEWNSPLHF	.	TRBV6-2/TRBV6-3	TRBJ1-6	.
TGTGCCATCAGGAGTGTGGCAGGGGGGGATACGCAGTATTTT	CAIRSVAGGDTQYF	.	TRBV10-3	TRBJ2-3	few
TGTGCCATCAGTAACAGACGGCAGAACACTGAAGCTTTCTTT	CAISNRRQNTEAFF	.	TRBV10-3	TRBJ1-1	.
TGTGCCAGCAGCGTAGCCCCGACAGAGGCGCAGGAGACCCAGTACTTC	CASSVAPTEAQETQYF	.	TRBV9	TRBJ2-5	once
TGTGCCAGCAGTTCAGGGGGGGCGGAGACCCAGTACTTC	CASSSGGAETQYF	.	TRBV25-1	TRBJ2-5	many
TGTGCCAGCAGCTTATTAGTTCACAGGGACTATGGCTACACCTTC	CASSLLVHRDYGYTF	.	TRBV7-2	TRBJ1-2	.
TGTGCCAGCAGTGACCCATCCCGGTTTTATGTGCGGGACAAGGCGAACACCGGGGAGCTGTTTTTT	CASSDPSRFYVRDKANTGELFF	.	TRBV10-3	TRBJ2-2	.
TGTGCCACCAATCCTAGCGGGACGATTAGTGGCACCGGGGAGCTGTTTTTT	CATNPSGTISGTGELFF	TRBD2	TRBV10-3	TRBJ2-2	.
TGTGCCAGCACTACAGGTCACTCAAGCCCCTATAATTCACCCCTCCACTTT	CASTTGHSSPYNSPLHF	.	TRBV2	TRBJ1-6	.
TGTGCCAGCAGTTTAATCTACGGTCAGAACACTGAAGCTTTCTTT	CASSLIYGQNTEAFF	.	TRBV7-6	TRBJ1-1	.
TGTGCCAGCAGCTTACCGGGGAGCGAGCAGTACTTC	CASSLPGSEQYF	.	TRBV7-2	TRBJ2-7	many
TGTGCCAGTAGGAGAATCTCGTGGGGGCCTAATGAAAAACTGTTTTTT	CASRRISWGPNEKLFF	.	TRBV19	TRBJ1-4	few
TGCGCCAGCAGCTTACAGGGGGATTATGGCTACACCTTC	CASSLQGDYGYTF	TRBD1	TRBV5-1	TRBJ1-2	many